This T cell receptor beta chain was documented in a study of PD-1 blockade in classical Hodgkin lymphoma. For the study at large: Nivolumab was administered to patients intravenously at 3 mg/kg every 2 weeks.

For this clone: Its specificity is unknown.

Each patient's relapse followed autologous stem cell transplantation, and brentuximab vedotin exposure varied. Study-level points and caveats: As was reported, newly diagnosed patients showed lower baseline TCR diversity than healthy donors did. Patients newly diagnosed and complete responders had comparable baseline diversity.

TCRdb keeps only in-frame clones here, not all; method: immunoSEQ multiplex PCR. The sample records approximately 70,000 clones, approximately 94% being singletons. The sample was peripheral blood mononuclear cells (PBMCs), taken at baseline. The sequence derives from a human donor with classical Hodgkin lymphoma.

The CDR3 sequence is CASSNPGVSQETQYF. The CDR3 DNA reads as TGTGCCAGCAGCAACCCGGGTGTTTCCCAAGAGACCCAGTACTTC. V and J are TRBV6-6 and TRBJ2-5, with unresolved D. V was shortened by 6 bases and J by 1 base, with 15 bases between the two germline ends. The germline V gene encodes CDR1 MNHNY and CDR2 SVGAGI (reference sequence). The CDR3 is 15 residues long.